This paragraph reports one T cell receptor beta chain. The repertoire was sequenced with immunoSEQ multiplex PCR; TCRdb's copy has only in-frame clones and lacks some. The sample records about 160,000 clones, approximately 90% being singletons. This specimen comes from a study of control samples from healthy donors and cancer patients. Trimming stripped 2 bases from V and 4 bases from J, with 8 bases between. The germline V gene has CDR1 MNHEY and CDR2 SVGEGT. The CDR3 is 13 residues long. This TCR was recovered from a man aged 30 to 45 in good health. This chain uses TRBV6-2 or TRBV6-3 with TRBJ1-2, with D perhaps matching TRBD1 (6 bases). Input material: blood. CDR3 in amino acids: CASSYRTAYGYTF. The CDR3 coding sequence is TGTGCCAGCAGTTACCGGACAGCCTATGGCTACACCTTC.